A single sample is the source of the 3 T cell receptor beta chains below, sequenced in a study of graft-versus-host responses after intestinal transplantation. Sequencing was performed with immunoSEQ multiplex PCR; in TCRdb, only in-frame clones are kept and a portion is missing. The profile shows more than 70,000 clones, roughly nine tenths of them singletons. The antigens these receptors bind are not known. The input for sequencing was unstimulated CD4+ T cells sorted from spleen or lymph node cells, taken before intestinal transplant. The source is a human donor who received an intestinal transplant.

The chain recombines TRBV28 with TRBJ2-2, with a possible D match to TRBD2 (5 bases). The V end lost 2 bases, the J end lost 4 bases, and 11 bases lay between the germline ends. The CDR3 runs to 15 residues. Germline assignment: CDR1 MDHEN and CDR2 SYDVKM. The CDR3 coding sequence is TGTGCCAGCAGTTTAGCTCTAGCCGGCACCGGGGAGCTGTTTTTT. It specifies CASSLALAGTGELFF.

Only one count was recorded for this clone. V gene TRBV7-8 combines with J gene TRBJ1-5; D possibly corresponds to TRBD1 (6 bases). In germline, CDR1 is SGHVS, CDR2 FQNEAQ. Trimming left V 1 base short and J 4 bases short, with 11 bases between. The CDR3 consists of 15 residues. The CDR3 is CASSLERTENQPQHF. The CDR3 region has the DNA TGTGCCAGCAGCTTAGAACGGACAGAGAATCAGCCCCAGCATTTT.

The chain couples TRBV14 to TRBJ1-3; the D is unclear. Germline loops: CDR1 SGHDN, CDR2 FVKESK. V was pared by 4 bases and J by 4 bases, with 14 bases between. The CDR3 has 15 amino acids. The CDR3 DNA is TGTGCCAGCAGCCCTCGGAGCAATTCGGGAAACACCATATATTTT. It translates to CASSPRSNSGNTIYF.